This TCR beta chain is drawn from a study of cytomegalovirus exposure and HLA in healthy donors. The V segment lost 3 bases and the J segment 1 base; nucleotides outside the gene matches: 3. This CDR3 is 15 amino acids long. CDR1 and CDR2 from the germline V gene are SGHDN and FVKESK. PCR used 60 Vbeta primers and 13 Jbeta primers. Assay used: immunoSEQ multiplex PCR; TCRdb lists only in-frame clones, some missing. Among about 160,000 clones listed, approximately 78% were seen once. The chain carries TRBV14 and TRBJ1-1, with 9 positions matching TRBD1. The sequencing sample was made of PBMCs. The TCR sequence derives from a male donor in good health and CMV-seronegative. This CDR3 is CASSHGQGSNTEAFF. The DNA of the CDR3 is TGTGCCAGCAGCCACGGACAGGGGTCGAACACTGAAGCTTTCTTT.